This entry lists 20 T cell receptor beta chains sequenced from one sample in a study of OX40 agonist ivuxolimab in advanced cancers. Only in-frame clones appear in the TCRdb table, and some are missing; sequencing was by immunoSEQ multiplex PCR. This repertoire shows over 50,000 clones, around 93% found once; its top ten account for more than 20%. Source: CD4+ or CD8+ T cells sorted from blood, taken in a trial of the OX40 agonist ivuxolimab. Receptors originate from an adult with an advanced solid tumor such as melanoma, head and neck, liver or kidney cancer.

V gene TRBV4-1 combines with J gene TRBJ2-1; 8 bases agree with TRBD2. This CDR3 region has 16 residues. Germline CDR1 is MGHRA and CDR2 is YSYEKL. V shed 2 bases, J shed 4 bases, and the junction held 7 bases outside the gene matches. The chain's CDR3 is CASSQLELAAYNEQFF. The DNA for the CDR3 is TGCGCCAGCAGCCAATTAGAACTAGCGGCATACAATGAGCAGTTCTTC.

The V gene is TRBV11-2, the J gene TRBJ1-1; 9 bases align to TRBD1. Per germline, CDR1 SGHAT and CDR2 FQNNGV. With 6 bases clipped from V and 5 bases from J, the junction kept 10 bases outside the gene matches. This CDR3 spans 15 amino acids. In DNA, the CDR3 is TGTGCCAGCAGACATAAAGGACAGGGGAAGACTGAAGCTTTCTTT. Encoded protein: CASRHKGQGKTEAFF.

This chain connects TRBV4-1 to TRBJ1-2; D gene uncertain. The germline CDR1 and CDR2 sequences are MGHRA and YSYEKL. V was shortened by 0 bases and J by 14 bases, with 13 bases between the two germline ends. The CDR3 covers 12 residues. The CDR3 DNA reads TGCGCCAGCAGCCAAGATTTAGGTCTATGGACCTTC. Protein sequence: CASSQDLGLWTF.

This chain links TRBV9 with TRBJ1-2, with a tentative D call TRBD1 (5 bases). Germline CDR1 reads SGDLS; CDR2 reads YYNGEE. This CDR3 is 16 amino acids long. The V and J ends lost 3 bases and 5 bases respectively, with 20 bases between them. The CDR3 loop is CASSDGSGVAGYGYTF. The CDR3, as DNA: TGTGCCAGCAGCGATGGGTCGGGGGTAGCAGGGTATGGCTACACCTTC.

To note about this clone: Compared with germline, one end of the junction differs, possibly owing to a read error. J is TRBJ1-2 and V is TRBV4-1, with D perhaps TRBD1 (5 bases). The CDR3 loop spans 14 amino acids. CDR1 and CDR2 (germline): MGHRA, YSYEKL. The CDR3 nucleotides are TGCGCCAGCAGCCAAGATATGGGGCTACCCTATCGCCGATTC. Translating gives CASSQDMGLPYRRF.

The chain recombines TRBV2 with TRBJ2-5; 8 positions match TRBD1. The V gene end was trimmed by 8 bases and the J gene end by 2 bases; junction bases not matched to a gene: 10. Looked up from germline, CDR1 is SNHLY and CDR2 is FYNNEI. The length of the CDR3 is 15 residues. The CDR3 region is CASAPSRGRQETQYF. For the CDR3, the DNA is TGTGCCAGCGCACCAAGCAGGGGGCGTCAAGAGACCCAGTACTTC.

The V call is TRBV5-1, the J call TRBJ2-1; D may correspond to TRBD1 or TRBD2 (5 bases each). This CDR3 is built from 15 residues. V was shortened by 4 bases and J by 5 bases, with 16 bases between the two germline ends. Germline V gene data show CDR1 as SGHRS and CDR2 as YFSETQ. CDR3 sequence reads: CASSVQGLGNNEQFF. DNA of the CDR3: TGCGCCAGCAGCGTTCAGGGCCTCGGGAACAATGAGCAGTTCTTC.

Written as DNA, the CDR3 is TGTGCCAGCAGTTTGGACAGGGCCCGCCGGGGCGGCTACACCTTC. The encoded protein is CASSLDRARRGGYTF. This sequence joins TRBV27 and TRBJ1-2; 8 nucleotides agree with TRBD1. With V trimmed by 3 bases and J by 8 bases, 11 bases remained unmatched. The CDR3 extends over 15 amino acids. Germline V gives CDR1 MNHEY, CDR2 SMNVEV (reference sequence).

This sequence joins TRBV5-5 and TRBJ2-7; no reliable D call. Germline V gene lookup returns CDR1 SGHKS and CDR2 YYEKEE (reference sequence). V lost 0 bases, J lost 6 bases, and 7 bases lay in between. CDR3 size: 12 residues. Written as DNA, the CDR3 is TGTGCCAGCAGCTTGGCGACGGTCGAGCAGTACTTC. As protein: CASSLATVEQYF.

The chain is built from TRBV6-5 and TRBJ1-2; the D is unclear. The V end was cut by 2 bases, the J end by 4 bases, with 8 bases between. This CDR3 is built from 13 residues. CDR1 and CDR2 from the germline V gene are MNHEY and SVGAGI. CDR3 bases: TGTGCCAGCAGTTACGCCGTGACCTATGGCTACACCTTC. Protein: CASSYAVTYGYTF.

This clone appeared once. The genes are TRBV7-8 and TRBJ1-5, with no clear D. CDR3 size: 15 residues. V was clipped by 1 base and J by 0 bases, with 7 bases between them. CDR1 and CDR2 (germline): SGHVS, FQNEAQ. The CDR3 bases are TGTGCCAGCAGCTTAGACGGGGATAGCAATCAGCCCCAGCATTTT. Translated, it gives CASSLDGDSNQPQHF.

V and J are TRBV15 and TRBJ2-5; D possibly uses TRBD1 or TRBD2 (5 bases each). The germline gives CDR1 LNHNV, CDR2 YYDKDF (reference sequence). There are 17 residues in the CDR3. Trimming pared 1 base from V and 1 base from J, leaving 16 bases between. CDR3 in amino acids: CATSRARGEGSQETQYF. The DNA for the CDR3 is TGTGCCACCAGCAGAGCTAGGGGCGAGGGCAGCCAAGAGACCCAGTACTTC.

V and J are TRBV7-9 and TRBJ2-3; D remains ambiguous. The CDR3 totals 12 residues. Germline values: CDR1 SEHNR, CDR2 FQNEAQ (reference sequence). Deletions cut 5 bases from V and 1 base from J, with 4 bases between. CDR3 in amino acids: CASSPRTDTQYF. The CDR3 DNA sequence: TGTGCCAGCAGCCCCCGCACAGATACGCAGTATTTT.

This clone was found once. An end of the junction does not agree with germline; a read error may underlie this. This chain uses TRBV5-6 with TRBJ2-2; the D gene is possibly TRBD2 (5 bases). The CDR3 is made up of 16 amino acids. Per germline, CDR1 SGHDT and CDR2 YYEEEE. CDR3 sequence (DNA): TGTGCCAGCACCTTGGACCAAGCGGCGTTCACCGGGGAGCTGTTTTTT. Its protein is CASTLDQAAFTGELFF.

The rearrangement links TRBV6-1 to TRBJ2-7, with 12 bases that match TRBD1. Germline V gives CDR1 MNHNS, CDR2 SASEGT. This CDR3 comprises 16 residues. J was trimmed by 5 bases and V by 2 bases; bases with no gene match: 7. The CDR3: CASSERDRGQVNEQYF. Written as DNA, the CDR3 is TGTGCCAGCAGTGAACGGGACAGGGGGCAGGTGAACGAGCAGTACTTC.

This chain links TRBV11-2 with TRBJ2-1; D ambiguous. Between the trimmed V and J ends, which lost 5 bases and 0 bases, there was a span of 11 bases. CDR3 length: 15 residues. Germline CDR1 is SGHAT and CDR2 is FQNNGV. The CDR3 DNA reads TGTGCCAGCAGCGGGGATGGAATCTCCTACAATGAGCAGTTCTTC. This sequence encodes CASSGDGISYNEQFF.

This chain connects TRBV2 to TRBJ2-1; D not resolved. From germline, CDR1 is SNHLY and CDR2 FYNNEI. The length of the CDR3 is 13 residues. CDR3 DNA: TGTGTTTTCAGGTCCGGGTCCTACAATGAGCAGTTCTTC. Translation gives CVFRSGSYNEQFF.

V is TRBV5-4 and J is TRBJ2-5; D is unclear. The V end lost 4 bases, the J end lost 4 bases, and 11 bases lay between the germline ends. The germline V gene has CDR1 SGHNT and CDR2 YYREEE (reference sequence). The CDR3 spans 13 residues. CDR3 region: CASSQGLGETQYF. For the CDR3, the DNA is TGTGCCAGCAGCCAAGGCCTAGGAGAGACCCAGTACTTC.

The chain recombines TRBV5-6 with TRBJ1-4; D remains ambiguous. Trimming shortened V by 3 bases and J by 1 base, and 4 bases separated the two germline ends. CDR1 and CDR2 (germline): SGHDT, YYEEEE. CDR3 length: 13 residues. The CDR3 coding sequence is TGTGCCAGCAGCTGGGGAACTAATGAAAAACTGTTTTTT. Protein sequence: CASSWGTNEKLFF.

This chain links TRBV27 with TRBJ2-1, with D unresolved. V was pared by 3 bases and J by 2 bases, with 8 bases between. The length of the CDR3 is 14 residues. Germline V lookup: CDR1 MNHEY, CDR2 SMNVEV (reference sequence). The CDR3 sequence: CASSFTVTYNEQFF. DNA for the CDR3: TGTGCCAGCAGTTTTACTGTTACCTACAATGAGCAGTTCTTC.